These T cell receptor beta chains were read from a single sample in a study of blood T cells in healthy people across ages. A single record per CDR3 protein comes from TCRdb applying MiXCR to the 5' RACE reads. The sample has just under 750,000 distinct CDR3 sequences, about 20% seen once. The sequencing input was blood. All receptors come from a man between 65 and 85 years old in good health. The CDR3 runs from the conserved cysteine through the conserved F or W. A D gene is named only where the DNA matches it firmly. Expanded clones get a size class; other rows say once, few or many, or leave the size out.

j_call | d_call | clone_size | v_call | cdr3_nt | cdr3_aa
TRBJ1-2 | . | . | TRBV12-3/TRBV12-4 | TGTGCCAGCACCTCATACCTCTATACTCGATACACCTTC | CASTSYLYTRYTF
TRBJ2-5 | . | . | TRBV7-2 | TGTGCCAGCAGCTTAGTGGTCAGCCCAGAGACCCAGTACTTC | CASSLVVSPETQYF
TRBJ2-5 | . | . | TRBV5-1 | TGCGCCAGCAGCTCAGGGACCTGGGGAGAGACCCAGTACTTC | CASSSGTWGETQYF
TRBJ2-3 | . | many | TRBV20-1 | TGCAGTGCTAGAGATCGCGGGCTGCCCACAGATACGCAGTATTTT | CSARDRGLPTDTQYF
TRBJ2-5 | . | few | TRBV29-1 | TGCAGCGGGGAGCAAGAGACCCAGTACTTC | CSGEQETQYF
TRBJ2-1 | . | . | TRBV9 | TGTGCCAGCAGCGCGGGTCGGAATGAGCAGTTCTTC | CASSAGRNEQFF
TRBJ1-2 | . | . | TRBV20-1 | TGCAGCCCCCCCGGCGATTATTATGGCTACACCTTC | CSPPGDYYGYTF
TRBJ2-2 | . | . | TRBV12-3/TRBV12-4 | TGTGCCAGCAGTTTTGAAGTCAGTACGAACACCGGGGAGCTGTTTTTT | CASSFEVSTNTGELFF
TRBJ1-3 | . | once | TRBV7-2 | TGTGCCAGCAGTCCACAGACAGGACTCTTGATTGGAAACACCATATATTTT | CASSPQTGLLIGNTIYF
TRBJ2-1 | TRBD2 | few | TRBV5-1 | TGTGCCAGTAGTGCCGGGACTAGCGCCTACAATGAGCAGTTCTTC | CASSAGTSAYNEQFF
TRBJ1-1 | . | few | TRBV20-1 | TGCAGTGCTAGAGTTCAATCGGGATTAGAAGCTTTCTTT | CSARVQSGLEAFF
TRBJ2-5 | TRBD2 | . | TRBV20-1 | TGCAGTGCTATCCGGACTAGCGGACTCCAAGAGACCCAGTACTTC | CSAIRTSGLQETQYF
TRBJ2-7 | . | few | TRBV29-1 | TGCAGCGTTGAAGGTGACAAATACGAGCAGTACTTC | CSVEGDKYEQYF
TRBJ2-1 | . | . | TRBV20-1 | TGCAGTGCTAGAGGAGCGCGACTAGCCTACAATGAGCAGTTCTTC | CSARGARLAYNEQFF
TRBJ2-5 | . | . | TRBV6-5 | TGTGCCAGCAGTGACCGACGAACGCAAGAGACCCAGTACTTC | CASSDRRTQETQYF
TRBJ1-2 | . | few | TRBV5-1 | TGCGCCAGCAGCTTCCGGGGTATTTTAGATGGCTACACCTTC | CASSFRGILDGYTF
TRBJ2-7 | . | . | TRBV24-1 | TGTGCCACCAGTGATCTCGGGACGCCCTACGAGCAGTACTTC | CATSDLGTPYEQYF
TRBJ2-3 | . | many | TRBV18 | TGTGCCAGCTCACCAGAATCAGATACGCAGTATTTT | CASSPESDTQYF
TRBJ1-1 | . | . | TRBV11-2 | TGTGCCAGCAGCAAGGCCCCTAACACTGAAGCTTTCTTT | CASSKAPNTEAFF
TRBJ1-6 | . | few | TRBV28 | TGTGCCAGCATAAATTACGGGGGCGCCCCGTATAATTCACCCCTCCACTTT | CASINYGGAPYNSPLHF
TRBJ2-5 | . | . | TRBV28 | TGTGCCAGCAACCTAGGGGGGGCCTACCAAGAGACCCAGTACTTC | CASNLGGAYQETQYF
TRBJ2-4 | . | few | TRBV6-6 | TGTGCCAGCAGCTCCTACGAGGACTCCCCTCAGTACTTC | CASSSYEDSPQYF
TRBJ1-1 | . | few | TRBV11-2 | TGTGCCAGCAGCTTTCAGGGAAGGGTGGAAGCTTTCTTT | CASSFQGRVEAFF
TRBJ1-5 | . | . | TRBV30 | TGTGCCTGGAGTACCGTAGGCAATCAGCCCCAGCATTTT | CAWSTVGNQPQHF
TRBJ2-3 | TRBD2 | . | TRBV6-2/TRBV6-3 | TGTGCCAGCAGTCGCCCTAGCGGGACAGATACGCAGTATTTT | CASSRPSGTDTQYF
TRBJ1-2 | . | few | TRBV11-2 | TGTGCCAGCAGCTTGGCTGGGCCACGGGGGGGCTACACCTTC | CASSLAGPRGGYTF
TRBJ1-4 | TRBD1 | . | TRBV3-1 | TGTGCCAGCAGCCAACGGGACAGGGGGGCAACTAATGAAAAACTGTTTTTT | CASSQRDRGATNEKLFF
TRBJ2-5 | TRBD2 | . | TRBV7-8 | TGTGCCAGCAGCTCCCCCGGGACTAGCGGGGGAAAGACCCAGTACTTC | CASSSPGTSGGKTQYF
TRBJ2-1 | . | . | TRBV5-1 | TGCGCCAGCAGCTCGGGACCGCGGGTCTTGTCCTACAATGAGCAGTTCTTC | CASSSGPRVLSYNEQFF
TRBJ2-7 | . | . | TRBV20-1 | TGCAGTGCTAGGAGCGGATACGAGCAGTACTTC | CSARSGYEQYF
TRBJ1-4 | TRBD1 | few | TRBV15 | TGTGCCACCAGCAGAGGTTTAGCCCGGGACAGGGATAATGAAAAACTGTTTTTT | CATSRGLARDRDNEKLFF
TRBJ2-1 | TRBD1 | few | TRBV27 | TGTGCCAGCAGTTTAAAAGGGACAGGGGGCTACAATGAGCAGTTCTTC | CASSLKGTGGYNEQFF
TRBJ1-4 | . | few | TRBV20-1 | TGCAGTGCTACCCCGTTAAGGATTAATGAAAAACTGTTTTTT | CSATPLRINEKLFF
TRBJ2-3 | . | few | TRBV3-1 | TGTGCCAGCAGCCTCCCAGGACAGAGAGGGAATACGCAGTATTTT | CASSLPGQRGNTQYF
TRBJ2-1 | TRBD2 | . | TRBV12-3/TRBV12-4 | TGTGCCAGCAGTCCATATGGTGCTAGCGGACACTACAATGAGCAGTTCTTC | CASSPYGASGHYNEQFF
TRBJ2-2 | TRBD1 | once | TRBV7-2 | TGTGCCACAGGGACAGGGATATACGGGGAGCTGTTTTTT | CATGTGIYGELFF
TRBJ1-1 | TRBD1 | . | TRBV5-1 | TGCGCCAGCAGCGCCGGGACAGGGGTGAACACTGAAGCTTTCTTT | CASSAGTGVNTEAFF
TRBJ1-2 | TRBD1 | few | TRBV7-2 | TGTGCCAGCAGCCCCTGGACAGGGGGCTTTCAGTATGGCTACACCTTC | CASSPWTGGFQYGYTF
TRBJ1-1 | TRBD1 | . | TRBV12-3/TRBV12-4 | TGTGCCAGCATCAAAATTGGGACAGGGCTTGCTGAAGCTTTCTTT | CASIKIGTGLAEAFF
TRBJ2-7 | . | few | TRBV20-1 | TGCAGTGCACCGGGACCGATATCCCCCTACGAGCAGTACTTC | CSAPGPISPYEQYF
TRBJ2-6 | . | few | TRBV29-1 | TGCAGCGTTGAAGATCATCGGGGGTGGGTCTCTGGGGCCAACGTCCTGACTTTC | CSVEDHRGWVSGANVLTF
TRBJ2-5 | . | many | TRBV6-6 | TGTGCCAGCAGTTACAAGGAAGAGACCCAGTACTTC | CASSYKEETQYF
TRBJ2-5 | TRBD2 | . | TRBV9 | TGTGCCAGCACCAGGACTAGCGGCCTCCGGGAGACCCAGTACTTC | CASTRTSGLRETQYF
TRBJ2-3 | TRBD2 | few | TRBV19 | TGTGCCAGTAGTATAGGGGGACTAGTCACAGATACGCAGTATTTT | CASSIGGLVTDTQYF
TRBJ1-1 | TRBD1 | . | TRBV7-2 | TGTGCCAGCAGCTTGGCCCCGACAGGGTATGGCACTGAAGCTTTCTTT | CASSLAPTGYGTEAFF
TRBJ2-3 | TRBD2 | . | TRBV20-1 | TGCAGTGCTAGAGGCCCAGCGGGAGGCTCGGATACGCAGTATTTT | CSARGPAGGSDTQYF
TRBJ1-1 | . | few | TRBV28 | TGTGCCAGCAGTCTGAACATACGGGCTTTCTTT | CASSLNIRAFF
TRBJ1-4 | . | few | TRBV11-3 | TGTGCCAGCAGCTTAGACGGGTCGGGAAAACTGTTTTTT | CASSLDGSGKLFF
TRBJ2-1 | . | few | TRBV7-9 | TGTGCCAGCAGCTTACAAGGACAGCAGTGGAATGAGCAGTTCTTC | CASSLQGQQWNEQFF
TRBJ2-5 | . | few | TRBV5-1 | TGCGCCAGCAGCTTGGAATGGGCAGTCCCGTTCTTC | CASSLEWAVPFF
TRBJ2-1 | . | . | TRBV20-1 | TGCAGTGCCAGCAGGGAGTCGATATACAATGAGCAGTTCTTC | CSASRESIYNEQFF
TRBJ2-5 | . | . | TRBV12-3/TRBV12-4 | TGTGCCAGCAGTTTGAGAGGGGACGCAAAGACCCAGTACTTC | CASSLRGDAKTQYF
TRBJ1-1 | . | once | TRBV12-3/TRBV12-4 | TGTGCCGGCAGTTACCCCGGGCGATTCAACACTGAAGCTTTCTTT | CAGSYPGRFNTEAFF
TRBJ2-1 | . | . | TRBV20-1 | TGCAGTGCTAGGACCGGGACCCCTCTTTACAATGAGCAGTTCTTC | CSARTGTPLYNEQFF
TRBJ2-3 | . | . | TRBV28 | TGTACCAGCAGTTTCGGGGCCACAGATACGCAGTATTTT | CTSSFGATDTQYF
TRBJ2-5 | . | . | TRBV12-3/TRBV12-4 | TGTGCCAGCAGCCATCACCCGGAGACCCAGTACTTC | CASSHHPETQYF
TRBJ2-1 | . | . | TRBV12-3/TRBV12-4 | TGTGCCAGCAGTTTCGGCCTAGCGATAGGTGAGCAGTTCTTC | CASSFGLAIGEQFF